This T cell receptor beta chain was sequenced during a study of chemoradiotherapy in HPV16-positive cancers. Germline CDR1 and CDR2: MDHEN and SYDVKM. Germline trimming cut 3 bases from V and 4 bases from J; bases unmatched to any gene: 10. There are 17 residues in the CDR3. Clones were read by immunoSEQ multiplex PCR, and TCRdb kept only the in-frame ones, dropping some. This table has some 17,000 clones, roughly 86% appearing once. The receptor's source is a human donor with HPV-associated anogenital cancer. Sample: blood, taken from a patient who underwent chemoradiotherapy. V usage is TRBV28 and J usage is TRBJ2-2, with 8 positions matching TRBD1. The CDR3 spells CASSLLFGQGVTGELFF. The CDR3 nucleotides are TGTGCCAGCAGTTTGTTGTTTGGACAGGGTGTCACCGGGGAGCTGTTTTTT.